Presented here are 7 T cell receptor beta chains from one specimen sequenced in a study of cytomegalovirus exposure and HLA in healthy donors. PCR amplification relied on 60 Vbeta primers (plus 13 Jbeta primers). Profiled with immunoSEQ multiplex PCR; TCRdb holds only in-frame clones, not every one. The repertoire holds under 130,000 clones, with around 72% as singletons. Sample: PBMCs. These receptors all come from a male donor in good health and CMV-seronegative.

The chain employs TRBV9 and TRBJ2-3, with 10 positions matching TRBD2. V was clipped by 3 bases and J by 3 bases; unmatched bases: 7. Germline V gene sequence: CDR1 SGDLS, CDR2 YYNGEE. The CDR3 has 16 residues. This CDR3 reads CASSALSSGRTDTQYF. DNA for the CDR3: TGTGCCAGCAGCGCCCTCTCTAGCGGGAGAACAGATACGCAGTATTTT.

The chain joins TRBV5-6 to TRBJ2-4; the match to TRBD1 covers 7 bases. CDR1 is SGHDT and CDR2 is YYEEEE in the germline V gene. This CDR3 has 16 amino acids. J lost 3 bases, V lost 0 bases, and 6 bases had no gene match. CDR3 residues: CASSLGVGGFKNIQYF. The CDR3 DNA reads as TGTGCCAGCAGCTTGGGTGTAGGGGGCTTCAAAAACATTCAGTACTTC.

The chain recombines TRBV28 with TRBJ1-4; D not resolved. The V end lost 4 bases, the J end lost 7 bases, and 16 bases lay between the germline ends. Germline assignment: CDR1 MDHEN and CDR2 SYDVKM. CDR3 size: 15 residues. The chain's CDR3 is CASSSSVAGSEKLFF. CDR3 nucleotide sequence: TGTGCCAGCAGTTCGAGCGTCGCGGGTTCTGAAAAACTGTTTTTT.

The chain couples TRBV18 to TRBJ2-3; TRBD2 agrees at 11 bases. The CDR3 covers 17 residues. Per the germline V gene, CDR1 is KGHSH and CDR2 is LQKENI. J was trimmed by 1 base and V by 3 bases; bases with no gene match: 6. The CDR3: CASSPGTSGPGTDTQYF. The CDR3 bases are TGTGCCAGCTCACCCGGGACTAGCGGTCCAGGCACAGATACGCAGTATTTT.

CDR3 coding DNA: TGTGCCTGTGACGCGACTAGCGGTACCTACGAGCAGTACTTC. It specifies CACDATSGTYEQYF. The chain combines TRBV30 with TRBJ2-5; 9 bases agree with TRBD2. Matching the DNA end better, TRBJ2-7 makes the J call doubtful. The CDR3 runs to 14 residues. Per germline, CDR1 GTSNPN and CDR2 SVGIG (reference sequence).

The chain carries TRBV5-6 and TRBJ2-1, with a tentative D call TRBD2 (6 bases). Trimming left V 1 base short and J 3 bases short, with 14 bases between. This CDR3 spans 16 amino acids. Germline loops: CDR1 SGHDT, CDR2 YYEEEE. This CDR3 reads CASSLTSLSRYNEQFF. The DNA for the CDR3 is TGTGCCAGCAGCTTGACTAGCCTTAGCCGCTACAATGAGCAGTTCTTC.

The chain combines TRBV27 with TRBJ2-2, with D possibly TRBD1 on 7 matching bases. The length of the CDR3 is 15 residues. Germline V gene data show CDR1 as MNHEY and CDR2 as SMNVEV (reference sequence). With 8 bases removed from V and 5 bases from J, the gap between germline ends came to 18 bases. CDR3 in DNA: TGTGCCAGCGGCCGTGGAGGGGGCAAGACCGGGGAGCTGTTTTTT. Its translation is CASGRGGGKTGELFF.